The next 27 T cell receptor beta chains were all read from a single sample in a study of blood T cell repertoires in COVID-19. Generated by immunoSEQ multiplex PCR, the TCRdb table keeps only in-frame clones and is missing some. The data show tens of thousands of clones, approximately 90% seen once. Sample: peripheral blood. These receptors were obtained from a human donor in a cohort sampled during active COVID-19.

The chain joins TRBV7-2 to TRBJ1-1; 10 bases align to TRBD1. V lost 5 bases and J lost 5; bases outside the gene matches: 8. The CDR3 has 15 amino acids. CDR1 SGHTA and CDR2 FQGNSA come from the germline V gene. In DNA form, the CDR3 reads TGTGCCAGCAGCATCTGGACAGGGGGGAATACTGAAGCTTTCTTT. Amino acids: CASSIWTGGNTEAFF. The variable domain in full, with the rest retrieved from reference TRBV7-2 and TRBJ1-1, is GAGVSQSPSNKVTEKGKDVELRCDPISGHTALYWYRQSLGQGLEFLIYFQGNSAPDKSGLPSDRFSAERTGGSVSTLTIQRTQQEDSAVYLCASSIWTGGNTEAFFGQGTRLTVV.

This chain uses TRBV5-4 with TRBJ2-7; 12 bases are a match to TRBD2. The junction had 4 bases not matched to a gene; V was cut back by 4 bases and J by 2 bases. The CDR3 covers 15 residues. Germline V CDR1 and CDR2: SGHNT, YYREEE (reference sequence). CDR3 amino acids: CASSQTSGGPYEQYF. As DNA, the CDR3 is TGTGCCAGCAGCCAGACTAGCGGGGGACCCTACGAGCAGTACTTC.

The chain combines TRBV13 with TRBJ2-7; possible D gene TRBD2, 6 bases. Germline V gene lookup returns CDR1 PRHDT and CDR2 FYEKMQ (reference sequence). The CDR3 spans 14 residues. Trimming cost V 2 bases and J 4 bases, with 12 bases left between them. The CDR3 loop is CASSLPGAGYEQYF. The DNA for the CDR3 is TGTGCCAGCAGCTTACCCGGGGCGGGATACGAGCAGTACTTC.

This rearrangement joins TRBV9 to TRBJ1-2, with TRBD1 identical over 10 bases. V dropped 4 bases and J dropped 6; count of bases not matched to a gene: 6. This CDR3 is built from 14 residues. From germline, CDR1 is SGDLS and CDR2 YYNGEE. CDR3 sequence reads: CASSFRGQGHGYTF. The CDR3 nucleotides are TGTGCCAGCAGCTTTAGGGGACAGGGGCATGGCTACACCTTC.

The CDR3 spells CASSFDRGGRETQYF. The CDR3 DNA is TGTGCCAGCAGCTTTGATCGGGGGGGCCGAGAGACCCAGTACTTC. The chain is built from TRBV5-4 and TRBJ2-5; 8 bases are a match to TRBD2. Germline trimming cut 2 bases from V and 4 bases from J; bases unmatched to any gene: 7. CDR1 SGHNT and CDR2 YYREEE come from the germline V gene (reference sequence). This CDR3 has 15 amino acids.

This clone was found once. The chain joins TRBV5-6 to TRBJ2-6; TRBD1 might be the D (5 bases). Germline V CDR1 and CDR2: SGHDT, YYEEEE. The CDR3 extends over 14 amino acids. Trimming left V 4 bases short and J 15 bases short, with 20 bases between. In nucleotides, the CDR3 is TGTGCCAGCAGCGCCCAGACAGCCTGGGGTTCCCTGACTTTC. Its translation is CASSAQTAWGSLTF.

V gene TRBV9 combines with J gene TRBJ2-5, with D possibly matching TRBD2 (7 bases). The CDR3 is made up of 17 amino acids. Trimming left V 0 bases short and J 1 base short, with 16 bases between. The germline V gene has CDR1 SGDLS and CDR2 YYNGEE. CDR3: CASSVGRRGALQETQYF. In nucleotides, the CDR3 is TGTGCCAGCAGCGTAGGGCGACGGGGGGCCCTCCAAGAGACCCAGTACTTC.

The rearrangement links TRBV10-3 to TRBJ1-1; maybe TRBD1 (5 bases). Trimming took 4 bases from V and 4 from J, leaving 22 bases between them. CDR3 length: 17 amino acids. The germline V gene has CDR1 ENHRY and CDR2 SYGVKD. The CDR3 DNA follows: TGTGCCATCAGTGCCTTAGTTGGGGCAGGCGGGGGCACTGAAGCTTTCTTT. Its protein product is CAISALVGAGGGTEAFF.

The gene calls are TRBV18 and TRBJ1-4; D perhaps matches TRBD1 (6 bases). CDR3 length equals 14 residues. V lost 4 bases to trimming and J lost 7 bases, with 13 bases between them. Germline V gene lookup returns CDR1 KGHSH and CDR2 LQKENI. The CDR3 region has the DNA TGTGCCAGCTCACTAAGCACAGGGTTTGAAAAACTGTTTTTT. Residues: CASSLSTGFEKLFF.

The rearrangement joins TRBV4-1 to TRBJ2-1; possibly TRBD2 for D (7 bases). The germline CDR1 and CDR2 sequences are MGHRA and YSYEKL. Trimming pared 1 base from V and 10 bases from J, leaving 29 bases between. This CDR3 comprises 19 residues. The CDR3 DNA reads as TGCGCCAGCAGCCAAGTTGGGGTTTCGGGGGGCTCCCGGGGGAGGGAGCAGTTCTTC. Its translation is CASSQVGVSGGSRGREQFF.

V is TRBV19 and J is TRBJ1-2; 8 positions match TRBD1. This CDR3 has 14 amino acids. The germline CDR1 and CDR2 sequences are LNHDA and SQIVND (reference sequence). V lost 7 bases to trimming and J lost 4 bases; unmatched junction nucleotides: 8. For the CDR3, the DNA is TGTGCCAGTACCCGCAGGGGGCTTATCTATGGCTACACCTTC. Protein sequence: CASTRRGLIYGYTF.

The J gene is TRBJ2-5, the V gene TRBV18; 13 nucleotides match TRBD2. The V and J ends lost 0 bases and 5 bases, in that order; junction bases with no gene match: 12. The CDR3 is made up of 19 amino acids. The V gene's germline CDR1 is KGHSH and CDR2 LQKENI. The CDR3 is CASSPPTGTSGVLTETQYF. Here the CDR3 DNA reads TGTGCCAGCTCACCACCAACCGGGACTAGCGGGGTGCTGACTGAGACCCAGTACTTC.

This rearrangement joins TRBV6-5 to TRBJ2-7; 10 positions agree with TRBD1. The J segment lost 5 bases and the V segment lost 6 bases, leaving 10 bases of the junction unmatched. Germline V gene lookup returns CDR1 MNHEY and CDR2 SVGAGI. The CDR3 runs to 15 residues. This CDR3 reads CASRRTGTGEHEQYF. In DNA form, the CDR3 reads TGTGCCAGCAGACGGACCGGGACAGGGGAGCACGAGCAGTACTTC.

This clone was counted once. The chain uses TRBV6-2 or TRBV6-3 and TRBJ1-3; the D is unclear. Trimming removed 0 bases from V and 4 bases from J, with 13 bases in between. Germline V CDR1 and CDR2: MNHEY, SVGEGT. This CDR3 has 16 residues. Here the CDR3 DNA reads TGTGCCAGCAGTTACTCAAGGCTGGGAGCCGGAAACACCATATATTTT. It yields the protein CASSYSRLGAGNTIYF.

This clone was counted only a few times. This chain links TRBV5-6 with TRBJ1-2, with 9 bases lining up with TRBD1. The CDR3 extends over 15 amino acids. J was trimmed by 7 bases and V by 4 bases; bases with no gene match: 11. CDR1 and CDR2 (germline): SGHDT, YYEEEE. This CDR3 reads CASSPEMGQGVGYTF. CDR3 nucleotide sequence: TGTGCCAGCAGCCCAGAAATGGGACAGGGTGTTGGCTACACCTTC.

This chain uses TRBV7-9 with TRBJ1-2; unclear D gene. This CDR3 contains 14 residues. Trimming took off 0 bases at V and 6 bases at J, with 11 bases between the two ends. The germline V gene encodes CDR1 SEHNR and CDR2 FQNEAQ (reference sequence). The CDR3 loop reads CASSLASWENGYTF. The CDR3 DNA is TGTGCCAGCAGCTTAGCGTCCTGGGAGAATGGCTACACCTTC.

The chain employs TRBV7-2 and TRBJ2-5; 9 bases fit TRBD1. Germline-derived CDR1 and CDR2 are SGHTA and FQGNSA. The CDR3 is 14 amino acids. V trimming: 5 bases; J trimming: 6 bases; junction bases outside the gene matches: 7. CDR3 nucleotides: TGTGCCAGCAGCCCTAGACAGGGGGGGAAGACCCAGTACTTC. This encodes CASSPRQGGKTQYF.

This clone was found once. The chain uses TRBV3-1 (or the pseudogene TRBV3-2) and TRBJ1-2; no clear D. The V end lost 0 bases, the J end lost 1 base, and 12 bases lay between the germline ends. The CDR3 has 16 amino acids. The germline V gene encodes CDR1 LGHDT and CDR2 YNNKEL (reference sequence). This CDR3 reads CASSQDHPEGNYGYTF. CDR3 DNA: TGTGCCAGCAGCCAAGATCACCCTGAGGGTAACTATGGCTACACCTTC.

This chain connects TRBV10-2 to TRBJ2-5; 13 nucleotides line up with TRBD2. Germline-derived CDR1 and CDR2 are WSHSY and SAAADI. The CDR3 contains 14 residues. Trimming removed 10 bases from V and 4 bases from J; junction bases left unmatched: 6. The CDR3 bases are TGCGCCACACGGACTAGCGGGGGATTAGAGACCCAGTACTTC. It is translated as CATRTSGGLETQYF.

The V gene is TRBV20-1, the J gene TRBJ1-2, with TRBD1 as a possible D gene (6 bases). Trimming left V 3 bases short and J 7 bases short, with 21 bases between. Germline V CDR1 and CDR2: DFQATT, SNEGSKA (reference sequence). The CDR3 covers 15 residues. DNA for the CDR3: TGCAGTGCTAGTGGGGGGACACCCCATCTCGGTGGCTACACCTTC. This sequence encodes CSASGGTPHLGGYTF.

In its sample, this clone was seen a few times. The genes are TRBV6-2 or TRBV6-3 and TRBJ2-7; 9 positions match TRBD2. Looked up from germline, CDR1 is MNHEY and CDR2 is SVGEGT. The CDR3 runs 18 residues. Germline trimming cut 5 bases from V and 1 base from J; bases unmatched to any gene: 15. The CDR3 DNA follows: TGTGCCAGCAGTCCCCACGGCGGGCGGGGGGGCCTGTCCTACGAGCAGTACTTC. It specifies CASSPHGGRGGLSYEQYF.

This chain uses TRBV12-5 with TRBJ1-2; TRBD1 might be the D (5 bases). The CDR3 consists of 16 residues. Looked up from germline, CDR1 is LGHNT and CDR2 is FRNRAP. The germline V and J ends were trimmed by 0 bases and 0 bases, with 11 bases remaining between them. CDR3 sequence: CASGLVNRGTNYGYTF. Here the CDR3 DNA reads TGTGCTAGTGGTTTGGTTAATAGGGGCACTAACTATGGCTACACCTTC.

The chain combines TRBV19 with TRBJ1-6; the match to TRBD1 covers 9 bases. V lost 7 bases, J lost 5 bases, and 6 bases stayed unmatched. The CDR3 has 15 amino acids. CDR1 is LNHDA, CDR2 SQIVND, per germline (reference sequence). The CDR3 DNA sequence: TGTGCCAGTATCGAGGGACAGGGTAATAATTCACCCCTCCACTTT. Translation gives CASIEGQGNNSPLHF.

Turning to this clone: Other DNA sequences of this sample code for an identical CDR3. J is TRBJ1-1 and V is TRBV19; 12 nucleotides align to TRBD1. V shed 5 bases and J 4 bases; nucleotides not matched to a gene: 2. From germline, CDR1 is LNHDA and CDR2 SQIVND (reference sequence). The CDR3 spans 14 residues. The CDR3 bases are TGTGCCAGTAGTCCGGGACAGGGGGCCACTGAAGCTTTCTTT. This gives the protein CASSPGQGATEAFF.

In regard to this clone: This sample includes further DNA sequences coding for the same CDR3. The chain uses TRBV7-3 and TRBJ2-7, with D possibly being TRBD1 (6 bases). Trimming took off 0 bases at V and 1 base at J, with 10 bases between the two ends. Germline loops: CDR1 SGHTA, CDR2 FQGTGA. CDR3 length: 15 amino acids. CDR3 in amino acids: CASSLTGTGSYEQYF. Here the CDR3 DNA reads TGTGCCAGCAGCTTAACTGGCACAGGGTCCTACGAGCAGTACTTC.

CDR3 region: CASKEQGTQPQHF. In nucleotides, the CDR3 is TGTGCCAGTAAGGAACAGGGGACTCAGCCCCAGCATTTT. The chain combines TRBV19 with TRBJ1-5, with 7 bases fitting TRBD1. Germline V gene data show CDR1 as LNHDA and CDR2 as SQIVND (reference sequence). The CDR3 extends over 13 amino acids. Trimming at V came to 7 bases and at J to 6 bases, leaving 6 bases not matched to a gene. Full variable domain (remainder filled in from reference TRBV19 and TRBJ1-5): DGGITQSPKYLFRKEGQNVTLSCEQNLNHDAMYWYRQDPGQGLRLIYYSQIVNDFQKGDIAEGYSVSREKKESFPLTVTSAQKNPTAFYLCASKEQGTQPQHFGDGTRLSIL.

V gene TRBV5-4 combines with J gene TRBJ1-6, with D perhaps TRBD1 (5 bases). This CDR3 comprises 13 residues. Trimming cost V 4 bases and J 10 bases, with 12 bases left between them. Germline CDR1 and CDR2: SGHNT and YYREEE (reference sequence). The CDR3 loop is CASSGDSYSPLHF. The CDR3 DNA follows: TGTGCCAGCAGCGGCGACAGTTACTCACCCCTCCACTTT.